The rows below give T cell receptor beta chains drawn from one sample of a study of blood T cell repertoires in COVID-19. Assay used: immunoSEQ multiplex PCR; TCRdb lists only in-frame clones, some missing. This sample has about 250,000 clones, with around 81% found just once. What was sequenced was PBMCs or T cells enriched from blood (not recorded which). The receptors stem from a man aged 45-65 years who had recovered from COVID-19. CDR3s include the opening cysteine and the closing phenylalanine or tryptophan. A D gene is named only where the DNA matches it firmly. Clone size is not always given. Where it is, it says once, few, many or a class for expanded clones.

j_call: TRBJ2-7; d_call: .; clone_size: .; v_call: TRBV11-2; cdr3_nt: TGTGCCTCGGTTGCCCGGAGGGGCTACGAGCAGTACTTC; cdr3_aa: CASVARRGYEQYF
j_call: TRBJ1-2; d_call: .; clone_size: .; v_call: TRBV7-8; cdr3_nt: TGTGCCAGTCTAACTAACTATGGCTACACCTTC; cdr3_aa: CASLTNYGYTF
j_call: TRBJ2-5; d_call: .; clone_size: .; v_call: TRBV19; cdr3_nt: TGTGCCAGTAGAAGGGGACTCACGGAGACCCAGTACTTC; cdr3_aa: CASRRGLTETQYF
j_call: TRBJ2-3; d_call: TRBD2; clone_size: .; v_call: TRBV7-6; cdr3_nt: TGTGCCAGCAGCACGGGACTAGCGGGGAAGCAAGATACGCAGTATTTT; cdr3_aa: CASSTGLAGKQDTQYF
j_call: TRBJ1-1; d_call: .; clone_size: .; v_call: TRBV5-1; cdr3_nt: TGCGCCAGCAGCTTTGGAGAGAACACTGAAGCTTTCTTT; cdr3_aa: CASSFGENTEAFF
j_call: TRBJ1-3; d_call: .; clone_size: .; v_call: TRBV19; cdr3_nt: TGTGCCAGTAGTATATTTCGACAGAACTCTGGAAACACCATATATTTT; cdr3_aa: CASSIFRQNSGNTIYF
j_call: TRBJ1-1; d_call: TRBD1; clone_size: .; v_call: TRBV29-1; cdr3_nt: TGCAGCGTTGCAAGCAGGGGGGACACTGAAGCTTTCTTT; cdr3_aa: CSVASRGDTEAFF
j_call: TRBJ2-3; d_call: TRBD1; clone_size: many; v_call: TRBV27; cdr3_nt: TGTGCCAGCCACACCCTCCGGGACAGGAACACAGATACGCAGTATTTT; cdr3_aa: CASHTLRDRNTDTQYF
j_call: TRBJ2-7; d_call: TRBD2; clone_size: many; v_call: TRBV6-2/TRBV6-3; cdr3_nt: TGTGCCAGCAGTTACTCGACTACTAGCGGGTTCTACGAGCAGTACTTC; cdr3_aa: CASSYSTTSGFYEQYF
j_call: TRBJ2-7; d_call: .; clone_size: .; v_call: TRBV2; cdr3_nt: TGTGCCAGCACCTTCTCCTACGAGCAGTACTTC; cdr3_aa: CASTFSYEQYF
j_call: TRBJ1-1; d_call: .; clone_size: .; v_call: TRBV29-1; cdr3_nt: TGCAGCGTCCGATGGACAGTGAACACTGAAGCTTTCTTT; cdr3_aa: CSVRWTVNTEAFF
j_call: TRBJ2-1; d_call: .; clone_size: many; v_call: TRBV5-8; cdr3_nt: TGTGCCATCTCCCTTGGTCGGGGCAATGAGCAGTTCTTC; cdr3_aa: CAISLGRGNEQFF
j_call: TRBJ1-4; d_call: TRBD1; clone_size: .; v_call: TRBV5-5; cdr3_nt: TGTGCCAGCAGCTTATCCGGGACAGAAGAAAAACTGTTTTTT; cdr3_aa: CASSLSGTEEKLFF
j_call: TRBJ2-7; d_call: TRBD1; clone_size: few; v_call: TRBV15; cdr3_nt: TGTGCCACCAGCACCCGGGACAGGGGATACGAGCAGTACTTC; cdr3_aa: CATSTRDRGYEQYF
j_call: TRBJ2-5; d_call: .; clone_size: .; v_call: TRBV12-1; cdr3_nt: TGTGCCAGCAGCTTTCCGGACAGGGTTCAAGAGACCCAGTACTTC; cdr3_aa: CASSFPDRVQETQYF
j_call: TRBJ2-6; d_call: .; clone_size: .; v_call: TRBV7-3; cdr3_nt: TGTGCCAGCAGCTCGAGTGGTGGGGCCAACGTCCTGACTTTC; cdr3_aa: CASSSSGGANVLTF
j_call: TRBJ2-3; d_call: .; clone_size: .; v_call: TRBV28; cdr3_nt: TGTGCCAGCAACCCTCTGCCCGGGAGTAGCACAGATACGCAGTATTTT; cdr3_aa: CASNPLPGSSTDTQYF
j_call: TRBJ2-1; d_call: TRBD1; clone_size: .; v_call: TRBV9; cdr3_nt: TGTGCCAGCAGCGTAGCGCCCCAACAGGGGTATGAGCAGTTCTTC; cdr3_aa: CASSVAPQQGYEQFF
j_call: TRBJ1-5; d_call: .; clone_size: .; v_call: TRBV19; cdr3_nt: TGTGCCAGTAGTGAGGCAGCTAATCAGCCCCAGCATTTT; cdr3_aa: CASSEAANQPQHF
j_call: TRBJ1-1; d_call: .; clone_size: .; v_call: TRBV4-3; cdr3_nt: TGCGCCAGCAGCCAAGGGGGCGGCCCAATGAACACTGAAGCTTTCTTT; cdr3_aa: CASSQGGGPMNTEAFF
j_call: TRBJ1-2; d_call: .; clone_size: .; v_call: TRBV21-1; cdr3_nt: TGTGCCAGCAGCAAAGATAGGGGTATAAACTATGGCTACACCTTC; cdr3_aa: CASSKDRGINYGYTF
j_call: TRBJ1-2; d_call: TRBD1; clone_size: .; v_call: TRBV29-1; cdr3_nt: TGCAGCGTCGCAGGACAGGGAGCGGGAGGCTACACCTTC; cdr3_aa: CSVAGQGAGGYTF
j_call: TRBJ1-5; d_call: .; clone_size: .; v_call: TRBV6-2/TRBV6-3; cdr3_nt: TGTGCCAGCACCCCAAATACAGGAGTTAATCAGCCCCAGCATTTT; cdr3_aa: CASTPNTGVNQPQHF
j_call: TRBJ1-2; d_call: .; clone_size: .; v_call: TRBV24-1; cdr3_nt: TGTGCCACCAGTGATGGTAGTGAGGGATCATCTCGTGGCTACACCTTC; cdr3_aa: CATSDGSEGSSRGYTF
j_call: TRBJ1-2; d_call: .; clone_size: .; v_call: TRBV5-8; cdr3_nt: TGTGCCAGCAGCGCTCGACAGACCTCCTATGGCTACACCTTC; cdr3_aa: CASSARQTSYGYTF
j_call: TRBJ1-6; d_call: .; clone_size: .; v_call: TRBV12-3/TRBV12-4; cdr3_nt: TGTGCCAGCAGTGACAGTTACCATTCACCCCTCCACTTT; cdr3_aa: CASSDSYHSPLHF
j_call: TRBJ1-1; d_call: .; clone_size: .; v_call: TRBV5-6; cdr3_nt: TGTGCCAGCAGTGACCACAGGGTAGCTTTCTTT; cdr3_aa: CASSDHRVAFF
j_call: TRBJ1-1; d_call: TRBD1; clone_size: .; v_call: TRBV4-1; cdr3_nt: TGCGCCAGCAGCCCGGGACAGTGGAACACTGAAGCTTTCTTT; cdr3_aa: CASSPGQWNTEAFF
j_call: TRBJ2-3; d_call: .; clone_size: few; v_call: TRBV9; cdr3_nt: TGTGCCAGCAGCGTAGGCGACACAGATACGCAGTATTTT; cdr3_aa: CASSVGDTDTQYF
j_call: TRBJ2-7; d_call: TRBD2; clone_size: .; v_call: TRBV7-2; cdr3_nt: TGTGCCAGCAGCTTTGACGCGGGGGGTTCCTACGAGCAGTACTTC; cdr3_aa: CASSFDAGGSYEQYF
j_call: TRBJ1-4; d_call: .; clone_size: .; v_call: TRBV7-9; cdr3_nt: TGTGCCAGCAGCTTAGGGGCCTCAACTAATGAAAAACTGTTTTTT; cdr3_aa: CASSLGASTNEKLFF
j_call: TRBJ2-3; d_call: TRBD1; clone_size: .; v_call: TRBV7-7; cdr3_nt: TGTGCTAGCAGCTCGACAGGGGCTGACACAGATACGCAGTATTTT; cdr3_aa: CASSSTGADTDTQYF
j_call: TRBJ1-2; d_call: .; clone_size: .; v_call: TRBV5-6; cdr3_nt: TGTGCCAGCAGCTTTCAGGGAAAGAAGGTCTATGGCTACACCTTC; cdr3_aa: CASSFQGKKVYGYTF
j_call: TRBJ2-7; d_call: TRBD2; clone_size: .; v_call: TRBV18; cdr3_nt: TGTGCCAGCTCACCCGTTACCGGGGGGGAGCAGTACTTC; cdr3_aa: CASSPVTGGEQYF
j_call: TRBJ1-1; d_call: TRBD1; clone_size: .; v_call: TRBV11-2; cdr3_nt: TGTGCCAGCAGGCGTCAGGGGGGCACTGAAGCTTTCTTT; cdr3_aa: CASRRQGGTEAFF
j_call: TRBJ2-7; d_call: TRBD2; clone_size: .; v_call: TRBV27; cdr3_nt: TGTGCCAGCAGTTTCCCCGGGGGGGAGCAGTACTTC; cdr3_aa: CASSFPGGEQYF
j_call: TRBJ1-4; d_call: .; clone_size: few; v_call: TRBV11-2; cdr3_nt: TGTGCCAGCAGCTATGAGGGAGGGCAGACTAATGAAAAACTGTTTTTT; cdr3_aa: CASSYEGGQTNEKLFF
j_call: TRBJ2-7; d_call: .; clone_size: .; v_call: TRBV28; cdr3_nt: TGTGCCAGCAGGGCCGACATCAGACCCTACGAGCAGTACTTC; cdr3_aa: CASRADIRPYEQYF
j_call: TRBJ2-5; d_call: .; clone_size: .; v_call: TRBV9; cdr3_nt: TGTGCCAGCAGCGTAACCAGCGGCAACCAAGAGACCCAGTACTTC; cdr3_aa: CASSVTSGNQETQYF
j_call: TRBJ1-1; d_call: TRBD1; clone_size: .; v_call: TRBV30; cdr3_nt: TGTGCCTGGAGCCGGGACAGGGACACTGAAGCTTTCTTT; cdr3_aa: CAWSRDRDTEAFF
j_call: TRBJ2-1; d_call: TRBD1; clone_size: .; v_call: TRBV6-5; cdr3_nt: TGTGCCAGCAGACCCAGACAGGGGGCATTTAATGAGCAGTTCTTC; cdr3_aa: CASRPRQGAFNEQFF
j_call: TRBJ1-2; d_call: TRBD1; clone_size: .; v_call: TRBV28; cdr3_nt: TGTGCCAGCAGCACGACAGGGAGGTATGGCTACACCTTC; cdr3_aa: CASSTTGRYGYTF
j_call: TRBJ2-5; d_call: TRBD1; clone_size: .; v_call: TRBV11-3; cdr3_nt: TGTGCCAGCAGCCCCCGGGACAGGGGGCGGGAGACCCAGTACTTC; cdr3_aa: CASSPRDRGRETQYF
j_call: TRBJ1-1; d_call: TRBD1; clone_size: .; v_call: TRBV3-1/TRBV3-2; cdr3_nt: TGTGCCAGCAGCCACACAGGGGGCAGAACTGAAGCTTTCTTT; cdr3_aa: CASSHTGGRTEAFF
j_call: TRBJ2-5; d_call: TRBD2; clone_size: .; v_call: TRBV9; cdr3_nt: TGTGCCAGCAGCGCAAGCGGGACCGAGACCCAGTACTTC; cdr3_aa: CASSASGTETQYF